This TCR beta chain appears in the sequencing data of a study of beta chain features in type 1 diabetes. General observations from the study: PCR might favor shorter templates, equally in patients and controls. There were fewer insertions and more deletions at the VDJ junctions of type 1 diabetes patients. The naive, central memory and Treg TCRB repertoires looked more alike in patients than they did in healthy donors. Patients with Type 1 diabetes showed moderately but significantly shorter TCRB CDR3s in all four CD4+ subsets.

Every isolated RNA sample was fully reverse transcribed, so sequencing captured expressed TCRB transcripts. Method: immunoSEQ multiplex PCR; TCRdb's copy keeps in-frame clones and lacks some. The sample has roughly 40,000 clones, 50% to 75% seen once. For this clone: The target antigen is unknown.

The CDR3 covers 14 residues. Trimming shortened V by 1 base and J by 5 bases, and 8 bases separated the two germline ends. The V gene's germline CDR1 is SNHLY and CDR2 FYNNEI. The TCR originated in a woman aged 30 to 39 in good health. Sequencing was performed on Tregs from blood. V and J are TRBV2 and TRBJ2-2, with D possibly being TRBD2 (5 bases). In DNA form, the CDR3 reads TGTGCCAGCAGTGAAGTGGTAGCGACCGGGGAGCTGTTTTTT. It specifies CASSEVVATGELFF. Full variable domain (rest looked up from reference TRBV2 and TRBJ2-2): EPEVTQTPSHQVTQMGQEVILRCVPISNHLYFYWYRQILGQKVEFLVSFYNNEISEKSEIFDDQFSVERPDGSNFTLKIRSTKLEDSAMYFCASSEVVATGELFFGEGSRLTVL.